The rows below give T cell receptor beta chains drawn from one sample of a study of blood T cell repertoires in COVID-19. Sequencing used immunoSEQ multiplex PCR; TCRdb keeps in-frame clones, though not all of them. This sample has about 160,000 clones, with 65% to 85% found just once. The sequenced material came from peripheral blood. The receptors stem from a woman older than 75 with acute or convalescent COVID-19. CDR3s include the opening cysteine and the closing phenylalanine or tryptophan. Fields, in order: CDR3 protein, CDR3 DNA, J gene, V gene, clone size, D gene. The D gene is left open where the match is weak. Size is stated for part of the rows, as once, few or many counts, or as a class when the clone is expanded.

CDR3aa: CASSLGLEGDTQYF
CDR3nt: TGTGCCAGCAGCTTGGGACTAGAGGGAGATACGCAGTATTTT
j_gene: TRBJ2-3
v_gene: TRBV7-3
abundance: .
d_gene: TRBD2

CDR3aa: CASLAGGYNEQFF
CDR3nt: TGTGCCAGCCTAGCGGGGGGCTATAATGAGCAGTTCTTC
j_gene: TRBJ2-1
v_gene: TRBV12-3/TRBV12-4
abundance: .
d_gene: TRBD2

CDR3aa: CSASRDSTTDTQYF
CDR3nt: TGCAGTGCTAGTCGCGACAGTACCACAGATACGCAGTATTTT
j_gene: TRBJ2-3
v_gene: TRBV20-1
abundance: .
d_gene: .

CDR3aa: CASRLQGYYGYTF
CDR3nt: TGTGCCAGCAGACTCCAGGGATACTATGGCTACACCTTC
j_gene: TRBJ1-2
v_gene: TRBV6-5
abundance: .
d_gene: .

CDR3aa: CASSRQGLDGYTF
CDR3nt: TGTGCCAGCAGTAGACAGGGTCTCGATGGCTACACCTTC
j_gene: TRBJ1-2
v_gene: TRBV2
abundance: .
d_gene: TRBD1

CDR3aa: CASSSRPGLASYNEQFF
CDR3nt: TGTGCCAGCAGTTCCCGCCCGGGACTAGCGTCCTACAATGAGCAGTTCTTC
j_gene: TRBJ2-1
v_gene: TRBV28
abundance: .
d_gene: TRBD2

CDR3aa: CAWSQTAYNEKLFF
CDR3nt: TGTGCCTGGAGTCAGACAGCTTATAATGAAAAACTGTTTTTT
j_gene: TRBJ1-4
v_gene: TRBV30
abundance: .
d_gene: .

CDR3aa: CASSSVAERKYEQYF
CDR3nt: TGTGCCAGCAGTTCTGTAGCGGAGAGGAAGTACGAGCAGTACTTC
j_gene: TRBJ2-7
v_gene: TRBV28
abundance: .
d_gene: .

CDR3aa: CASTRGTGNSPLHF
CDR3nt: TGTGCCAGTACGAGGGGGACAGGGAATTCACCCCTCCACTTT
j_gene: TRBJ1-6
v_gene: TRBV19
abundance: .
d_gene: TRBD1

CDR3aa: CASSSRTSGPGELFF
CDR3nt: TGTGCCAGCAGCTCCAGGACTAGCGGCCCCGGGGAGCTGTTTTTT
j_gene: TRBJ2-2
v_gene: TRBV11-2
abundance: .
d_gene: TRBD2

CDR3aa: CASSLGPTGGNTIYF
CDR3nt: TGCGCCAGCAGCCTCGGGCCGACAGGTGGAAACACCATATATTTT
j_gene: TRBJ1-3
v_gene: TRBV4-1
abundance: .
d_gene: .

CDR3aa: CASRPTLQANYGYTF
CDR3nt: TGTGCCAGCAGGCCTACTCTACAGGCGAACTATGGCTACACCTTC
j_gene: TRBJ1-2
v_gene: TRBV2
abundance: .
d_gene: .

CDR3aa: CASSLSSDRGLSYEQYF
CDR3nt: TGCGCCAGCAGCTTGAGTAGTGACAGGGGCCTTTCCTACGAGCAGTACTTC
j_gene: TRBJ2-7
v_gene: TRBV5-1
abundance: .
d_gene: TRBD1

CDR3aa: CASSLMAGGQYNEQFF
CDR3nt: TGCGCCAGCAGCTTGATGGCGGGGGGGCAGTACAATGAGCAGTTCTTC
j_gene: TRBJ2-1
v_gene: TRBV5-1
abundance: .
d_gene: TRBD2

CDR3aa: CASSSSGSTDTQYF
CDR3nt: TGTGCCAGCAGTTCCTCGGGGTCCACAGATACGCAGTATTTT
j_gene: TRBJ2-3
v_gene: TRBV6-4
abundance: .
d_gene: .

CDR3aa: CASSESGYRDEQFF
CDR3nt: TGCGCCAGCAGTGAATCCGGGTATCGGGATGAGCAGTTCTTC
j_gene: TRBJ2-1
v_gene: TRBV10-1
abundance: .
d_gene: .

CDR3aa: CASTPRGTLNNEQFF
CDR3nt: TGTGCCAGCACCCCTCGAGGAACTTTGAACAATGAGCAGTTCTTC
j_gene: TRBJ2-1
v_gene: TRBV3-1/TRBV3-2
abundance: .
d_gene: .

CDR3aa: CAWRKKGSESNYGYTF
CDR3nt: TGTGCCTGGCGGAAAAAGGGGTCAGAATCTAACTATGGCTACACCTTC
j_gene: TRBJ1-2
v_gene: TRBV30
abundance: .
d_gene: .

CDR3aa: CASSYLGLAGQGQETQYF
CDR3nt: TGTGCCAGCAGCTACCTGGGACTAGCGGGTCAGGGGCAAGAGACCCAGTACTTC
j_gene: TRBJ2-5
v_gene: TRBV7-8
abundance: .
d_gene: TRBD2

CDR3aa: CASSRGAGTADEKLFF
CDR3nt: TGTGCCAGCAGCCGCGGAGCCGGGACAGCAGATGAAAAACTGTTTTTT
j_gene: TRBJ1-4
v_gene: TRBV16
abundance: few
d_gene: TRBD1

CDR3aa: CAISASGGADTQYF
CDR3nt: TGTGCCATCAGTGCTAGCGGGGGTGCAGATACGCAGTATTTT
j_gene: TRBJ2-3
v_gene: TRBV10-3
abundance: once
d_gene: TRBD2

CDR3aa: CSVDNNYYGYTF
CDR3nt: TGCAGCGTTGACAATAACTACTATGGCTACACCTTC
j_gene: TRBJ1-2
v_gene: TRBV29-1
abundance: .
d_gene: .

CDR3aa: CASNFNGQGNYGYTF
CDR3nt: TGTGCCAGCAACTTTAACGGACAGGGCAACTATGGCTACACCTTC
j_gene: TRBJ1-2
v_gene: TRBV6-5
abundance: .
d_gene: TRBD1

CDR3aa: CASSLPPSTGVHEQYF
CDR3nt: TGTGCCAGCAGCCTCCCACCTTCGACAGGGGTCCACGAGCAGTACTTC
j_gene: TRBJ2-7
v_gene: TRBV7-2
abundance: .
d_gene: TRBD1

CDR3aa: CASSSPPEGVTEAFF
CDR3nt: TGTGCCAGCAGTTCCCCCCCGGAAGGGGTCACTGAAGCTTTCTTT
j_gene: TRBJ1-1
v_gene: TRBV28
abundance: .
d_gene: .

CDR3aa: CASSLGQGSTDTQYF
CDR3nt: TGTGCCAGCAGCCTCGGACAGGGAAGCACAGATACGCAGTATTTT
j_gene: TRBJ2-3
v_gene: TRBV21-1
abundance: .
d_gene: .

CDR3aa: CASSLWTGVRTEAFF
CDR3nt: TGTGCCAGCAGCCTTTGGACAGGGGTACGGACTGAAGCTTTCTTT
j_gene: TRBJ1-1
v_gene: TRBV14
abundance: .
d_gene: TRBD1

CDR3aa: CASSTSGRAGEQYF
CDR3nt: TGTGCCAGTAGTACTAGCGGGAGGGCGGGTGAGCAGTACTTC
j_gene: TRBJ2-7
v_gene: TRBV19
abundance: .
d_gene: TRBD2

CDR3aa: CASSTRGSDNQPQHF
CDR3nt: TGTGCCAGCAGTACCCGGGGGAGCGACAATCAGCCCCAGCATTTT
j_gene: TRBJ1-5
v_gene: TRBV6-5
abundance: .
d_gene: .

CDR3aa: CASSYSPQGDEKLFF
CDR3nt: TGTGCCAGCAGTTACTCGCCCCAAGGGGATGAAAAACTGTTTTTT
j_gene: TRBJ1-4
v_gene: TRBV6-5
abundance: .
d_gene: .

CDR3aa: CASRETGVIHGYTF
CDR3nt: TGTGCCAGTAGAGAGACAGGGGTCATACATGGCTACACCTTC
j_gene: TRBJ1-2
v_gene: TRBV19
abundance: .
d_gene: TRBD1

CDR3aa: CASRTSGPLPYGYTF
CDR3nt: TGTGCCAGCAGGACCTCAGGTCCGCTCCCCTATGGCTACACCTTC
j_gene: TRBJ1-2
v_gene: TRBV6-5
abundance: many
d_gene: .

CDR3aa: CASRGAGARNQPQHF
CDR3nt: TGTGCCAGCAGGGGGGCAGGGGCAAGGAATCAGCCCCAGCATTTT
j_gene: TRBJ1-5
v_gene: TRBV2
abundance: .
d_gene: .

CDR3aa: CASSPRGAPGNTIYF
CDR3nt: TGTGCCAGCAGCCCGCGGGGGGCTCCTGGAAACACCATATATTTT
j_gene: TRBJ1-3
v_gene: TRBV7-9
abundance: .
d_gene: .

CDR3aa: CASRLSGTSGRRVADTQYF
CDR3nt: TGTGCCAGCAGGCTCTCCGGGACTAGCGGGAGGAGAGTAGCAGATACGCAGTATTTT
j_gene: TRBJ2-3
v_gene: TRBV7-8
abundance: many
d_gene: TRBD2

CDR3aa: CASSPRGGLAGATGELFF
CDR3nt: TGTGCCAGCAGCCCCCGCGGGGGCCTAGCGGGAGCCACCGGGGAGCTGTTTTTT
j_gene: TRBJ2-2
v_gene: TRBV7-6
abundance: .
d_gene: TRBD2

CDR3aa: CASSLVTSGRNTGELFF
CDR3nt: TGTGCCAGCAGCTTAGTAACCAGCGGGAGGAACACCGGGGAGCTGTTTTTT
j_gene: TRBJ2-2
v_gene: TRBV7-9
abundance: .
d_gene: TRBD2

CDR3aa: CASSGPGLVQDTQYF
CDR3nt: TGTGCCAGCAGTGGGCCGGGACTAGTCCAAGATACGCAGTATTTT
j_gene: TRBJ2-3
v_gene: TRBV28
abundance: once
d_gene: TRBD2

CDR3aa: CASRPGTGVGDTQYF
CDR3nt: TGTGCCAGTAGGCCCGGGACAGGGGTGGGAGATACGCAGTATTTT
j_gene: TRBJ2-3
v_gene: TRBV19
abundance: .
d_gene: TRBD1

CDR3aa: CASTTNLRSPLHF
CDR3nt: TGTGCCAGCACAACTAACTTAAGGTCACCCCTCCACTTT
j_gene: TRBJ1-6
v_gene: TRBV12-3/TRBV12-4
abundance: .
d_gene: .

CDR3aa: CASSKGPHNDAGANVLTF
CDR3nt: TGTGCCAGCAGCAAAGGTCCCCACAACGATGCTGGGGCCAACGTCCTGACTTTC
j_gene: TRBJ2-6
v_gene: TRBV21-1
abundance: once
d_gene: .

CDR3aa: CASTPDSLSNQPQHF
CDR3nt: TGTGCCAGTACCCCCGACAGCCTAAGCAATCAGCCCCAGCATTTT
j_gene: TRBJ1-5
v_gene: TRBV19
abundance: .
d_gene: .

CDR3aa: CATSTSGVSYEQYF
CDR3nt: TGTGCCACCTCAACTAGCGGAGTCTCCTACGAGCAGTACTTC
j_gene: TRBJ2-7
v_gene: TRBV6-5
abundance: .
d_gene: TRBD2

CDR3aa: CASSSGTGGNTEAFF
CDR3nt: TGTGCCAGCAGTTCCGGGACAGGGGGCAACACTGAAGCTTTCTTT
j_gene: TRBJ1-1
v_gene: TRBV6-5
abundance: .
d_gene: TRBD1

CDR3aa: CASSPDRGYTDTQYF
CDR3nt: TGCGCCAGCAGCCCAGACAGGGGGTACACAGATACGCAGTATTTT
j_gene: TRBJ2-3
v_gene: TRBV5-1
abundance: .
d_gene: TRBD1

CDR3aa: CASSLLATEETQYF
CDR3nt: TGCGCCAGCAGCTTGCTAGCGACAGAAGAGACCCAGTACTTC
j_gene: TRBJ2-5
v_gene: TRBV5-1
abundance: .
d_gene: .

CDR3aa: CASSTAGTPAEKLFF
CDR3nt: TGTGCCAGCAGCACCGCCGGGACACCAGCGGAAAAACTGTTTTTT
j_gene: TRBJ1-4
v_gene: TRBV9
abundance: .
d_gene: .

CDR3aa: CASSPQVAGGNNEQFF
CDR3nt: TGCGCCAGCAGCCCCCAAGTGGCGGGAGGGAACAATGAGCAGTTCTTC
j_gene: TRBJ2-1
v_gene: TRBV5-1
abundance: .
d_gene: TRBD2

CDR3aa: CASSPKTGQGAGTGELFF
CDR3nt: TGTGCCAGCTCACCGAAAACGGGACAGGGGGCCGGGACCGGGGAGCTGTTTTTT
j_gene: TRBJ2-2
v_gene: TRBV18
abundance: .
d_gene: TRBD1